These 20 T cell receptor beta chains were sequenced from one sample in a study of Tregs in tolerant kidney transplant recipients. Mixed chimerism was transient after nonmyeloablative marrow transplants from related graft donors. Some clones are missing from TCRdb's copy, which holds only in-frame ones; the method was immunoSEQ multiplex PCR. The repertoire holds about 64,000 clones, with over 75% as singletons. This material consisted of CD4+ T cells from blood (PBMCs), taken 6 months after the transplant. The receptors derive from a human patient who received a combined kidney and bone marrow transplant. T cells may partly derive from the graft donor.

As DNA, the CDR3 is TGTGCCTGGGGCTCGGACCCTCGGGGTTCACCCCTCCACTTT. It is translated as CAWGSDPRGSPLHF. This chain connects TRBV30 to TRBJ1-6; D gene ambiguous. The V gene's germline CDR1 is GTSNPN and CDR2 SVGIG (reference sequence). Trimming pared 5 bases from V and 9 bases from J, leaving 17 bases between. The CDR3 sequence is 14 residues long.

This sequence joins TRBV5-1 and TRBJ2-5, with 7 bases aligning to TRBD1. The V and J ends lost 0 bases and 4 bases, in that order; junction bases with no gene match: 6. CDR1 and CDR2 (germline): SGHRS, YFSETQ. The CDR3 consists of 15 residues. The CDR3 DNA follows: TGCGCCAGCAGCTTGGATAATAGGGGGCTAGAGACCCAGTACTTC. Translating it yields CASSLDNRGLETQYF. Combining the CDR3 with reference TRBV5-1 and TRBJ2-5 gives the whole variable domain KAGVTQTPRYLIKTRGQQVTLSCSPISGHRSVSWYQQTPGQGLQFLFEYFSETQRNKGNFPGRFSGRQFSNSRSEMNVSTLELGDSALYLCASSLDNRGLETQYFGPGTRLLVL.

Worth noting for this clone: Other DNA sequences within the sample encode an identical CDR3. The chain combines TRBV5-4 with TRBJ2-5; 8 bases map to TRBD1. V gave up 4 bases and J gave up 4 bases; unmatched junction bases: 3. The CDR3 sequence is 13 residues long. Germline loops: CDR1 SGHNT, CDR2 YYREEE (reference sequence). For the CDR3, the DNA is TGTGCCAGCAGCCGCGACAGGGGAGAGACCCAGTACTTC. This gives the protein CASSRDRGETQYF.

The rearrangement uses TRBV7-2 and TRBJ1-2; TRBD1 matches at 7 bases. CDR1 and CDR2 from the germline V gene are SGHTA and FQGNSA. The CDR3 covers 14 residues. Trimming removed 1 base from V and 4 bases from J; junction bases left unmatched: 3. The CDR3 DNA follows: TGTGCCAGCAGCTTAGGGGGACAGAGCTATGGCTACACCTTC. Amino acid sequence: CASSLGGQSYGYTF.

The chain combines TRBV7-9 with TRBJ1-1; D might be TRBD1 (5 bases). Germline loops: CDR1 SEHNR, CDR2 FQNEAQ (reference sequence). This CDR3 comprises 16 residues. V was pared by 3 bases and J by 1 base, with 15 bases between. The DNA of the CDR3 is TGTGCCAGCAGCTTCTACCCCAGGGAGGGGAACACTGAAGCTTTCTTT. Its protein product is CASSFYPREGNTEAFF.

The rearrangement uses TRBV5-6 and TRBJ2-2; tentatively, D is TRBD1 (6 bases). There are 17 residues in the CDR3. The V gene lost 3 bases and the J gene lost 4 bases, with 19 bases spanning the gap. Germline CDR1 and CDR2: SGHDT and YYEEEE. The CDR3 protein is CASSSPWQKGGTGELFF. Written as DNA, the CDR3 is TGTGCCAGCAGCTCCCCCTGGCAGAAAGGGGGCACCGGGGAGCTGTTTTTT. Drawing the rest from reference TRBV5-6 and TRBJ2-2, the complete variable domain is DAGVTQSPTHLIKTRGQQVTLRCSPKSGHDTVSWYQQALGQGPQFIFQYYEEEERQRGNFPDRFSGHQFPNYSSELNVNALLLGDSALYLCASSSPWQKGGTGELFFGEGSRLTVL.

The CDR3 DNA follows: TGTGCCAGCAGCTCCCCTACCCGGCTAGCGGGAGCCAAAAACATTCAGTACTTC. As protein: CASSSPTRLAGAKNIQYF. The rearrangement uses TRBV27 and TRBJ2-4; 8 bases match TRBD2. The CDR3 has 18 residues. Germline assignment: CDR1 MNHEY and CDR2 SMNVEV (reference sequence). The V gene end was trimmed by 6 bases and the J gene end by 0 bases; junction bases not matched to a gene: 13.

J is TRBJ2-1 and V is TRBV7-2; 11 bases are a match to TRBD2. The V gene end was trimmed by 2 bases and the J gene end by 8 bases; junction bases not matched to a gene: 2. The CDR3 contains 14 residues. In germline, CDR1 is SGHTA, CDR2 FQGNSA. CDR3 residues: CASSLTSGSHEQFF. CDR3 DNA sequence: TGTGCCAGCAGCTTAACTAGCGGGAGCCATGAGCAGTTCTTC.

V and J are TRBV4-1 and TRBJ2-7, with D perhaps matching TRBD1 (5 bases). This CDR3 has 15 residues. Germline V gives CDR1 MGHRA, CDR2 YSYEKL. The V gene lost 0 bases and the J gene lost 3 bases, with 12 bases spanning the gap. The CDR3 DNA sequence: TGCGCCAGCAGCCAAGATCTGGCAGGGCTCTACGAGCAGTACTTC. As protein: CASSQDLAGLYEQYF.

This sequence joins TRBV2 and TRBJ2-5, with TRBD2 identical over 14 bases. The CDR3 spans 15 residues. Losses at the gene ends were 5 bases for V and 4 bases for J; bases not matched to a gene: 3. CDR1 and CDR2 (germline): SNHLY, FYNNEI. The CDR3 spells CASSKGLAGGETQYF. The CDR3 nucleotides read TGTGCCAGCAGTAAAGGACTAGCGGGGGGAGAGACCCAGTACTTC.

This clone appeared once. The chain uses TRBV19 and TRBJ1-2; perhaps TRBD1 as D (5 bases). Germline V gene data show CDR1 as LNHDA and CDR2 as SQIVND (reference sequence). Trimming took off 1 base at V and 7 bases at J, with 16 bases between the two ends. CDR3 length: 15 residues. DNA for the CDR3: TGTGCCAGTAGTATAGTCGGGGGATGGGTCTTTGGCTACACCTTC. Translating gives CASSIVGGWVFGYTF. Full variable domain (rest looked up from reference TRBV19 and TRBJ1-2): DGGITQSPKYLFRKEGQNVTLSCEQNLNHDAMYWYRQDPGQGLRLIYYSQIVNDFQKGDIAEGYSVSREKKESFPLTVTSAQKNPTAFYLCASSIVGGWVFGYTFGSGTRLTVV.

In its sample, this clone was seen once. The chain employs TRBV9 and TRBJ2-7, with 11 bases lining up with TRBD2. From germline, CDR1 is SGDLS and CDR2 YYNGEE. The CDR3 loop spans 15 amino acids. The V gene end was trimmed by 2 bases and the J gene end by 2 bases; junction bases not matched to a gene: 3. The CDR3: CASSVTSGRTYEQYF. The CDR3 DNA reads as TGTGCCAGCAGCGTCACTAGCGGGAGAACCTACGAGCAGTACTTC.

V is TRBV27 and J is TRBJ1-3, with 10 bases identical to TRBD1. The CDR3 is 16 residues long. V was clipped by 5 bases and J by 3 bases; unmatched bases: 7. Looked up from germline, CDR1 is MNHEY and CDR2 is SMNVEV (reference sequence). The CDR3 DNA sequence: TGTGCCAGCAGTCCCAGGACAGGGGGGGTTGGAAACACCATATATTTT. This codes for CASSPRTGGVGNTIYF.

Remarks on this clone: At the DNA level, this CDR3 is encoded by other sequences in the same sample as well. The CDR3 reads CASSLVFRESSYNSPLHF. The CDR3 DNA sequence: TGCGCCAGCAGCTTGGTTTTCCGGGAGAGCTCCTATAATTCACCCCTCCACTTT. V is TRBV5-1 and J is TRBJ1-6; D ambiguous. Germline V gene sequence: CDR1 SGHRS, CDR2 YFSETQ. V was trimmed by 0 bases and J by 0 bases, leaving 13 bases between them. The CDR3 sequence is 18 residues long.

This chain joins TRBV20-1 and TRBJ1-4; D is undetermined. V lost 6 bases and J 7 bases, leaving 9 bases between the germline ends. This CDR3 is built from 11 residues. CDR1 is DFQATT and CDR2 is SNEGSKA in the germline V gene (reference sequence). The CDR3 coding sequence is TGCAGTGCCACTTCTTTTGAAAAACTGTTTTTT. This sequence encodes CSATSFEKLFF.

This clone is medium-sized (0.01 to 0.1%) in the sample. The gene calls are TRBV21-1 and TRBJ2-7; TRBD1 is the table's D call and was not checked against the DNA. TRBV21-1 is a listed pseudogene. The CDR3 is made up of 13 amino acids. The CDR3 loop is CASSKDRIYEQYF. The CDR3 nucleotides are TGTGCCAGCAGCAAAGACAGGATCTACGAGCAGTACTTC.

The CDR3 coding sequence is TGTGCCAGCAGCTTTAGGGACAGGATGATCTACTATGGCTACACCTTC. Protein product: CASSFRDRMIYYGYTF. The chain joins TRBV5-6 to TRBJ1-2; 8 nucleotides line up with TRBD1. With 2 bases clipped from V and 3 bases from J, the junction kept 9 bases outside the gene matches. This CDR3 spans 16 amino acids. Germline V CDR1 and CDR2: SGHDT, YYEEEE.

The chain recombines TRBV7-2 with TRBJ1-2, with 10 bases lining up with TRBD1. With 5 bases clipped from V and 7 bases from J, the junction kept 10 bases outside the gene matches. From germline, CDR1 is SGHTA and CDR2 FQGNSA. The CDR3 contains 15 residues. The CDR3 reads CASSINPGQGFGYTF. Here the CDR3 DNA reads TGTGCCAGCAGCATCAACCCGGGACAGGGGTTTGGCTACACCTTC.

The chain has TRBV7-8 and TRBJ1-1; D ambiguous. The germline V gene encodes CDR1 SGHVS and CDR2 FQNEAQ. The CDR3 has 14 residues. Trimming took off 4 bases at V and 0 bases at J, with 9 bases between the two ends. The chain's CDR3 is CASSYSEVNTEAFF. CDR3 bases: TGTGCCAGCAGCTACTCAGAGGTGAACACTGAAGCTTTCTTT.

The chain links TRBV7-9 to TRBJ1-2, with D perhaps TRBD1 (5 bases). Germline lookup yields CDR1 SEHNR and CDR2 FQNEAQ (reference sequence). The V and J ends lost 5 bases and 8 bases respectively, with 15 bases between them. The CDR3 has 13 residues. The CDR3 DNA reads TGTGCCAGCAGCCGAGGCGGGGCGTGGGGCTACACCTTC. Translating it yields CASSRGGAWGYTF.